This T cell receptor beta chain was identified in a study of T cells in Graves' hyperthyroidism and ophthalmopathy. Germline CDR1 LGHDT, CDR2 YNNKEL (reference sequence). Trimming took 4 bases from V and 9 from J; bases not matched to a gene: 10. CDR3 length: 16 residues. Comment on this clonotype: Its target is unknown.

The TCR beta CDR3 regions underwent amplification using RNA transcripts as the source. HTBI primers were employed in a first-round RT-PCR of the TCR CDR3. TCRdb analysed the multiplex PCR reads with MiXCR anew, one entry per CDR3 protein. The data contain approximately 740,000 distinct CDR3 sequences, 14% of them singletons. Study-wide results and caveats: Most clonotypes that expanded in the thyroid above 0.001 also showed up in blood.

The gene calls are TRBV3-1 and TRBJ2-1, with 12 bases identical to TRBD1. Sequencing was carried out using blood. This clonotype was sampled from a woman aged 18-29 years with Graves' hyperthyroidism. The CDR3 region has the DNA TGTGCCAGCAGCCTAACGGGACAGGGGGCCGTCGTTGAGCAGTTCTTC. Amino acids: CASSLTGQGAVVEQFF.